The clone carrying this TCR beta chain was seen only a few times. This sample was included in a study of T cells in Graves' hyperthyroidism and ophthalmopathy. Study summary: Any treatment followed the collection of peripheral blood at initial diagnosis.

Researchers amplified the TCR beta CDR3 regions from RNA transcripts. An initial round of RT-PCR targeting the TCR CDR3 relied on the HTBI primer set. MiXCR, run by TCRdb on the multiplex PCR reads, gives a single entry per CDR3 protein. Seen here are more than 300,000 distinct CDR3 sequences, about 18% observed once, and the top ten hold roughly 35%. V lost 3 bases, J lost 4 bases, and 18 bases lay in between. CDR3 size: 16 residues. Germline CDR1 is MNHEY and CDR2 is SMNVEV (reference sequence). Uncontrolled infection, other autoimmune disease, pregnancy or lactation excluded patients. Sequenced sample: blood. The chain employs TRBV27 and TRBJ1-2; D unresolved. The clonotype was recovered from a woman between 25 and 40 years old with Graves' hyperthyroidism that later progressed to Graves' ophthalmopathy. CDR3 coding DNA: TGTGCCAGCAGTTTTATTGGGCGGGGAGGACTCTATGGCTACACCTTC. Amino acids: CASSFIGRGGLYGYTF.